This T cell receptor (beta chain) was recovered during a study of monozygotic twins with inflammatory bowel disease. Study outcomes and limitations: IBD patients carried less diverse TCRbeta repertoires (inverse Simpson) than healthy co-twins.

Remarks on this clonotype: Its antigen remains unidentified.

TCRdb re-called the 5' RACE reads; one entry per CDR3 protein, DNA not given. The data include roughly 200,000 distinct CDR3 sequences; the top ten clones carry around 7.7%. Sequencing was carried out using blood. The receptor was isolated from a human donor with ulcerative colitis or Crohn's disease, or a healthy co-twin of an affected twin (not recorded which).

CDR3 protein: CASTYRGTNQPQHF. V usage is TRBV19 and J usage is TRBJ1-5; TCRdb's assignment of TRBD1 cannot be checked, as there is no DNA. CDR3 length equals 14 residues. Looked up from germline, CDR1 is LNHDA and CDR2 is SQIVND (reference sequence).